The next 20 T cell receptor beta chains were all read from a single sample in a study of post-analysis software for immune sequencing data (dated by TCRdb to about 2015). General conclusions and limits of the study: Patients showed significantly higher frequencies than controls for roughly five TRBV segments, among them TRBV5-6, TRBV5-1 and TRBV20-1.

Their specific antigens are unknown. The library was built by means of PCR. The listed sequencing device is Illumina HiSeq 2500. To reduce PCR and sequencing biases, unique molecular identifiers were built into the TCR beta cDNA libraries. The raw public reads went through TCRdb reprocessing: fastp at Q25, MiXCR clone calling, in-frame beta chains kept. Under each unique CDR3 protein, matching rows form one entry showing the most common genes and DNA. For this sample the table gives around 710,000 distinct CDR3 sequences, of which just over 45% were detected only once. 4.9% of the sample is taken by the ten largest. Material for sequencing was blood. These receptors were obtained from a girl aged 5-17 years with multiple sclerosis.

The CDR3 is CASSQGGRGAQETQYF. The CDR3 nucleotides read TGCGCCAGCAGCCAAGGTGGTAGAGGGGCACAAGAGACCCAGTACTTC. J is TRBJ2-5 and V is TRBV4-1; the D gene could be TRBD1 or TRBD2 (5 bases each). The CDR3 spans 16 residues. Looked up from germline, CDR1 is MGHRA and CDR2 is YSYEKL. V shed 1 base and J shed 2 bases, with 14 bases lying between them.

The J gene is TRBJ2-7, the V gene TRBV20-1, with D uncertain. The length of the CDR3 is 14 residues. Trimming took off 5 bases at V and 0 bases at J, with 14 bases between the two ends. Germline values: CDR1 DFQATT, CDR2 SNEGSKA (reference sequence). In DNA form, the CDR3 reads TGCAGTGCTGAAGGCCGGACCAGCTCCTACGAGCAGTACTTC. Translation gives CSAEGRTSSYEQYF.

The chain uses TRBV5-6 and TRBJ2-7, with D perhaps TRBD1 (6 bases). The CDR3 runs to 14 residues. Trimming took 6 bases from V and 4 from J, leaving 17 bases between them. Germline loops: CDR1 SGHDT, CDR2 YYEEEE. CDR3 in amino acids: CASNPDRKGYEQYF. The CDR3 nucleotides are TGTGCCAGCAACCCTGACAGGAAGGGGTACGAGCAGTACTTC.

The chain is built from TRBV29-1 and TRBJ2-1; unclear D gene. Germline CDR1 reads SQVTM; CDR2 reads ANQGSEA. The CDR3 is made up of 12 amino acids. V lost 7 bases, J lost 8 bases, and 15 bases lay in between. The CDR3 DNA follows: TGCAGCGCTGGGCGCGCAGGACATGAGCAGTTCTTC. Its protein is CSAGRAGHEQFF.

With regard to this clonotype: An end of the junction does not agree with germline; a read error may underlie this. The chain combines TRBV7-7 with TRBJ1-1; D not certain. This CDR3 has 14 amino acids. Germline lookup yields CDR1 SSHAT and CDR2 FNYEAQ (reference sequence). CDR3 bases: TGTGCTAGCAGCCCCGCGTTGGGGTCCACTGAAGCTTTCTTT. Residues: CASSPALGSTEAFF.

The chain employs TRBV20-1 and TRBJ2-5, with 7 bases that match TRBD2. The assigned J gene may be wrong: the sequence end matches TRBJ2-7 better. This CDR3 is 13 amino acids long. CDR1 and CDR2 from the germline V gene are DFQATT and SNEGSKA (reference sequence). This CDR3 is CSASPLLAYEQYF. CDR3 bases: TGCAGTGCTAGCCCCCTACTAGCGTACGAGCAGTACTTC.

This clonotype was recorded a few times. The J gene is TRBJ2-5, the V gene TRBV15; D unresolved. In germline, CDR1 is LNHNV, CDR2 YYDKDF (reference sequence). The CDR3 is 15 residues long. Trimming took 8 bases from V and 1 from J, leaving 17 bases between them. The chain's CDR3 is CATANPGRTQETQYF. For the CDR3, the DNA is TGTGCCACCGCCAACCCCGGTCGGACCCAAGAGACCCAGTACTTC.

The genes are TRBV27 and TRBJ2-7; D possibly uses TRBD1 or TRBD2 (6 bases each). The CDR3 has 13 residues. Deletions cut 6 bases from V and 1 base from J, with 10 bases between. Germline-derived CDR1 and CDR2 are MNHEY and SMNVEV (reference sequence). The CDR3 DNA reads TGTGCCAGCAGGCGGGACACATCCTACGAGCAGTACTTC. It yields the protein CASRRDTSYEQYF.

Many counts were recorded for this clonotype. This chain uses TRBV20-1 with TRBJ2-7; TRBD2 is a possible D gene (6 bases). Trimming shortened V by 1 base and J by 5 bases, and 15 bases separated the two germline ends. Germline V gives CDR1 DFQATT, CDR2 SNEGSKA (reference sequence). The length of the CDR3 is 14 residues. The CDR3 bases are TGCAGTGCTAGAGCGGCGGGGATGGCCCACGAGCAGTACTTC. It specifies CSARAAGMAHEQYF.

CDR3 DNA sequence: TGTGCCAGCAGCTTAGGACAGAAGTCGGGCTACACCTTC. Translated, it gives CASSLGQKSGYTF. The chain couples TRBV7-6 to TRBJ1-2, with a possible D match to TRBD1 (5 bases). The CDR3 length is 13 residues. CDR1 is SGHVS, CDR2 FNYEAQ, per germline. V was cut by 1 base and J by 8 bases, with 11 bases left in between.

CDR3 in DNA: TGCAGTGCTAGAGACCCTAGCGGGAGCTCCTACAATGAGCAGTTCTTC. The encoded protein is CSARDPSGSSYNEQFF. The gene calls are TRBV20-1 and TRBJ2-1; TRBD2 agrees at 10 bases. Per the germline V gene, CDR1 is DFQATT and CDR2 is SNEGSKA (reference sequence). The V and J ends lost 0 bases and 0 bases, in that order; junction bases with no gene match: 2. The CDR3 length is 16 residues.

The chain carries TRBV12-3 or TRBV12-4 and TRBJ2-5; D may be TRBD2 (6 bases). The DNA end is more similar to TRBJ2-7, so the J call may be wrong. CDR3 length equals 15 residues. This chain's CDR3 is CASGQIQEGIYEQYF. The DNA for the CDR3 is TGTGCCAGCGGTCAGATTCAGGAGGGGATCTACGAGCAGTACTTC.

As for this clonotype: A junction boundary mismatches the germline segment, possibly from a read error. V gene TRBV20-1 combines with J gene TRBJ2-1, with TRBD2 identical over 7 bases. The CDR3 has 13 amino acids. Germline-derived CDR1 and CDR2 are DFQATT and SNEGSKA (reference sequence). In nucleotides, the CDR3 is TGCAGTGCAAGAGCGGGATCTAACAATGAGCAGTTCTTC. Protein sequence: CSARAGSNNEQFF.

The J gene is TRBJ1-5, the V gene TRBV20-1, with 7 bases fitting TRBD1. V lost 1 base, J lost 2 bases, and 2 bases stayed unmatched. Germline V gene lookup returns CDR1 DFQATT and CDR2 SNEGSKA (reference sequence). The CDR3 consists of 14 residues. CDR3 region: CSARAQGGNQPQHF. The CDR3 DNA is TGCAGTGCTAGAGCGCAGGGGGGCAATCAGCCCCAGCATTTT.

The chain employs TRBV3-1 and TRBJ1-2; tentative D call: TRBD1 (5 bases). With 0 bases removed from V and 4 bases from J, the gap between germline ends came to 15 bases. CDR3 length: 16 residues. CDR1 is LGHDT and CDR2 is YNNKEL in the germline V gene (reference sequence). CDR3 residues: CASSQESGQGPYGYTF. The CDR3 DNA reads as TGTGCCAGCAGCCAAGAAAGTGGGCAGGGCCCCTATGGCTACACCTTC.

The V call is TRBV9, the J call TRBJ2-4; D is unresolved. CDR1 is SGDLS and CDR2 is YYNGEE in the germline V gene. The CDR3 covers 14 residues. Trimming took 4 bases from V and 13 from J, leaving 21 bases between them. The CDR3 sequence is CASSQGSSTYEQYF. CDR3 DNA: TGTGCCAGCAGCCAAGGTAGCTCTACCTATGAGCAGTACTTC.

This clonotype was detected only a few times. This chain connects TRBV6-2 or TRBV6-3 to TRBJ2-1; 11 nucleotides match TRBD2. Germline V gives CDR1 MNHEY, CDR2 SVGEGT. This CDR3 is built from 15 residues. With 6 bases clipped from V and 8 bases from J, the junction kept 9 bases outside the gene matches. In DNA, the CDR3 is TGTGCCAGCAGCAGGATAGCGGGAGGGCCGGATGAGCAGTTCTTC. Translation gives CASSRIAGGPDEQFF.

The chain joins TRBV7-6 to TRBJ2-3; 9 bases are shared with TRBD2. Germline V gene data show CDR1 as SGHVS and CDR2 as FNYEAQ. CDR3 length: 16 amino acids. Trimming removed 5 bases from V and 6 bases from J; junction bases left unmatched: 12. The CDR3 region is CASSLQAGGESDTQYF. CDR3 nucleotides: TGTGCCAGCAGCCTCCAAGCGGGAGGTGAATCTGATACGCAGTATTTT.

This clonotype showed up just a few times. The rearrangement links TRBV20-1 to TRBJ2-5; 8 bases match TRBD1. This CDR3 is 14 amino acids long. Germline V gene lookup returns CDR1 DFQATT and CDR2 SNEGSKA (reference sequence). The V and J ends lost 6 bases and 1 base, in that order; junction bases with no gene match: 7. The CDR3 protein is CSALDRVSQETQYF. The CDR3 DNA is TGCAGTGCCTTGGACAGGGTTAGCCAAGAGACCCAGTACTTC.

The V and J genes are TRBV6-1 and TRBJ1-4; D not resolved. The CDR3 has 14 amino acids. Germline assignment: CDR1 MNHNS and CDR2 SASEGT. Trimming left V 7 bases short and J 0 bases short, with 9 bases between. The CDR3 reads CASTAGSTNEKLFF. The CDR3 bases are TGTGCCAGCACCGCAGGATCAACTAATGAAAAACTGTTTTTT.